What follows is one T cell receptor beta chain and its context. The antigen remains unidentified. These data belong to a study of cytomegalovirus exposure and HLA in healthy donors. Study-wide results and limits: Testing in vitro showed a few CMV-associated chains specific for CMV antigens. Reports indicated that the classifier achieved high specificity and sensitivity in diagnosing cytomegalovirus status. Most TCR sequences proved rare, with some public TCRs found in many donors.

Measured with immunoSEQ multiplex PCR; TCRdb has only the in-frame clones, and not every one. This table has 150,000 to 200,000 clones, around 86% appearing once. Germline CDR1 LGHNA, CDR2 YNFKEQ. The V and J ends lost 0 bases and 8 bases respectively, with 5 bases between them. The CDR3 extends over 13 amino acids. The material sequenced was PBMCs. V and J are TRBV4-2 and TRBJ1-6, with D hard to call. This receptor was obtained from a woman aged 18-29 years in good health and CMV-seronegative. CDR3 coding DNA: TGTGCCAGCAGCCAAGAAGTAGATTCACCCCTCCACTTT. Translating gives CASSQEVDSPLHF.